This TCR beta chain was captured in a study of blood T cell repertoires in COVID-19 (TCRdb year 2020). About the study as a whole: Collaborator samples came from the United States, Italy and Spain and covered acute and convalescent phases of COVID-19. The samples were drawn from two sources: the first 160 participants of the ongoing ImmuneRACE study, and 950 to 1,500 subjects contributed by 6 global collaborators. The repertoires were released in a freely available public database intended as a resource for research on the immune response to SARS-CoV-2. The prospective study material was composed of cDNA or gDNA derived from T cells, B-cell-depleted T cells, or PBMCs. Where available, HLA class I and class II types were obtained from metadata supplied by the sample provider rather than from assay-based typing. Deeply sampled blood TCRbeta repertoires from subjects exposed to, actively infected with, or recovered from COVID-19 were included in the dataset. Sample metadata almost always included a de-identified subject ID, COVID-19 status, age in years and sex. Results the study describes overall, beyond this receptor: The amount of clinical and demographic metadata varied by source and participant and was provided uncurated.

TCRbeta CDR3 regions were amplified from genomic DNA by means of the immunoSEQ Assay, a bias-controlled multiplex PCR. From the authors' description of their analysis: Within the assay, amplification of reference gene primers was used to estimate how many nucleated cells each sample contained. To quantify the absolute abundance of each unique TCRbeta CDR3 rearrangement, sequence reads were collapsed and filtered. For each sample, productive Simpson clonality was calculated as the square root of Simpson's diversity index across productive rearrangements. Entries here come from immuneACCESS through TCRdb and include only in-frame sequences with V and J called. Some clones fail to appear in such tables; in the studies checked, an unresolved V gene covers under half of the shortfall, and the cause of the remainder is unknown. V and J calls and clone size are given by that table; D and trimming were obtained from the DNA. For this sample the table gives more than 150,000 clones, of which around 90% were detected only once. The ten largest account for 2% to 2.5% of the sample.

Participants in the prospective study were aged roughly 18 to 89 years, lived in 20 to 30 United States geographic areas, and enrolled through a virtual design. In the prospective study, participants were assigned to cohorts based on the clinical history participants reported in a screening survey and a study questionnaire. ImmuneRACE Cohort 3 recovered participants were defined by two consecutive negative NP/OP PCR tests, healthcare professional clearance, or symptom resolution. Each participant in the prospective study had whole blood, serum and a nasopharyngeal or oropharyngeal swab collected by mobile phlebotomists. Participants in the prospective study had the option to provide additional blood draws and questionnaires over a roughly 2-month period. Blood samples from the prospective study were shipped frozen or at room temperature prior to DNA extraction. Concerning this clone: Its specific antigen is unknown. Per-base quality was not reported, and no clone a single base away is much larger than it.

The CDR3 measures 15 amino acids from cysteine to phenylalanine. CDR3 DNA only is kept here, 45 bases in frame from base 1. From the germline V gene (reference sequence), CDR1 is SGHKS and CDR2 is YYEKEE. Between the V and J ends, shortened by 3 bases and 4 bases respectively, the junction contains 16 bases. The rearrangement joined TRBV5-5 to TRBJ1-2; TRBD1 is a weak D gene call, 5 bases matching. The sequenced sample consisted of PBMCs or T cells enriched from blood (not recorded which). This receptor was identified in a woman aged 25 to 39 who had recovered from COVID-19. The CDR3 region reads CASSSGGGGSYGYTF. Read as DNA, the sequence is TGTGCCAGCAGCTCCGGCGGGGGGGGATCCTATGGCTACACCTTC.